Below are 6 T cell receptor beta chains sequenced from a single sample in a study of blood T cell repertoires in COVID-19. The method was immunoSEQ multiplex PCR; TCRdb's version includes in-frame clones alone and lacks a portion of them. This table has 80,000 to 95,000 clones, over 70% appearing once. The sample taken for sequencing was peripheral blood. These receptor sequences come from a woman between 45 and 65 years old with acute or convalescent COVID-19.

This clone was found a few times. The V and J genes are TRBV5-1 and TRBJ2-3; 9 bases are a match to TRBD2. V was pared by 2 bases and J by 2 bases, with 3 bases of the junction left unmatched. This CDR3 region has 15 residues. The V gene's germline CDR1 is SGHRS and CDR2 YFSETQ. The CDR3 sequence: CASSFLAGVTDTQYF. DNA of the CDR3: TGCGCCAGCAGCTTCTTAGCGGGGGTCACAGATACGCAGTATTTT.

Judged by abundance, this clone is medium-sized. Here the CDR3 reads CASSQRSSNSPLHF. The DNA of the CDR3 is TGTGCCAGCAGCCAGAGGTCCAGCAATTCACCCCTCCACTTT. The rearrangement uses TRBV4-2 and TRBJ1-6; D unresolved. The CDR3 loop spans 14 amino acids. The germline CDR1 and CDR2 sequences are LGHNA and YNFKEQ. V was trimmed by 3 bases and J by 7 bases, leaving 10 bases between them.

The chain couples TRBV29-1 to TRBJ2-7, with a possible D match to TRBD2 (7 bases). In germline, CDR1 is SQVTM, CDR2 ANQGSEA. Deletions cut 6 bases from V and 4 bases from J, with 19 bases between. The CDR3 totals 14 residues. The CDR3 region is CSVAGSGGQYEQYF. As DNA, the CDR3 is TGCAGCGTGGCCGGATCCGGGGGGCAGTACGAGCAGTACTTC.

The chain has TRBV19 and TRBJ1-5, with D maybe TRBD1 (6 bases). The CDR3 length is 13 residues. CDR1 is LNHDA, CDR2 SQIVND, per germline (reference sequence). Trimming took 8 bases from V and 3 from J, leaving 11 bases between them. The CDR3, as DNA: TGTGCCAGTGTCACAGGGCCCAATCAGCCCCAGCATTTT. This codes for CASVTGPNQPQHF.

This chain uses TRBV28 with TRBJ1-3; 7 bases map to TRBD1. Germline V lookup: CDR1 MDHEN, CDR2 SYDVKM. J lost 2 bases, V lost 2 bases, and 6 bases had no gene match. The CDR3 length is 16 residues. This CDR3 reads CASSLLIGTAGNTIYF. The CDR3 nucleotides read TGTGCCAGCAGTTTACTAATAGGGACAGCTGGAAACACCATATATTTT.

CDR3 loop: CASSQDGLPTDTQYF. CDR3 coding DNA: TGCGCCAGCAGCCAAGATGGGCTTCCCACAGATACGCAGTATTTT. The genes are TRBV4-3 and TRBJ2-3, with D uncertain. V lost 0 bases and J 2 bases, leaving 9 bases between the germline ends. The CDR3 has 15 amino acids. Germline-derived CDR1 and CDR2 are LGHNA and YSLEER.